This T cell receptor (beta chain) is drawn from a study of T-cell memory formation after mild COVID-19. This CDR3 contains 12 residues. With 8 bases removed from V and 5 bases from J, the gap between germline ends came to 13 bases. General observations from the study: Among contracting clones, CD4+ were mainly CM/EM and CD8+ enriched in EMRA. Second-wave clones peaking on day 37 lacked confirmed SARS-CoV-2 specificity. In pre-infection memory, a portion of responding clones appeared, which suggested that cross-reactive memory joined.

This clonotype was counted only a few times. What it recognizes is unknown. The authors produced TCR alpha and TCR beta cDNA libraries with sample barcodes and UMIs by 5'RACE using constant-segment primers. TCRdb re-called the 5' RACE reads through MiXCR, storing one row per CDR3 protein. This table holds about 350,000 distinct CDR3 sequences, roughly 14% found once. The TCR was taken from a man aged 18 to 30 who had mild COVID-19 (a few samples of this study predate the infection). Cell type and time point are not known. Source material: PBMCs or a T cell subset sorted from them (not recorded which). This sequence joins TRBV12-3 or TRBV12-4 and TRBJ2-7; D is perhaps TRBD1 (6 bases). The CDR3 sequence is CASGRGRHEQYF. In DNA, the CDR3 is TGTGCCAGCGGCAGGGGTCGCCACGAGCAGTACTTC.